A selection of T cell receptor beta chains follows, all from one sample in a study of blood T cell repertoires in COVID-19. Profiled with immunoSEQ multiplex PCR; TCRdb holds only in-frame clones, not every one. The sample consists of fewer than 300,000 clones, less than 85% of them appearing once. Sequencing used peripheral blood. The receptors were sampled from a woman between 18 and 29 years old with acute or convalescent COVID-19. The CDR3 runs from the conserved cysteine through the conserved F or W. Fields, in order: CDR3 DNA, CDR3 protein, clone size, J gene, D gene, V gene. The D gene is left open where the match is weak. Not all rows give a size; the values are once, few, many and, for expanded clones, a class.

CDR3 DNA: TGTGCCAGCAGCCCTGCGGGTACTGAGCAGTTCTTC
CDR3 protein: CASSPAGTEQFF
clone size: few
J gene: TRBJ2-1
D gene: .
V gene: TRBV14

CDR3 DNA: TGTGCCAGCAGTGAAAATCCCGGGACAGGGTTCGGGCGTGAAAAACTGTTTTTT
CDR3 protein: CASSENPGTGFGREKLFF
clone size: .
J gene: TRBJ1-4
D gene: TRBD1
V gene: TRBV25-1

CDR3 DNA: TGTGCCAGCAGTTACTCGATGACCCTCTGGGTAGCGGGGTCCTACAATGAGCAGTTCTTC
CDR3 protein: CASSYSMTLWVAGSYNEQFF
clone size: .
J gene: TRBJ2-1
D gene: TRBD2
V gene: TRBV6-2/TRBV6-3

CDR3 DNA: TGTGCCAGCAGTTACGCCGGGAGGAACACTGAAGCTTTCTTT
CDR3 protein: CASSYAGRNTEAFF
clone size: .
J gene: TRBJ1-1
D gene: .
V gene: TRBV2

CDR3 DNA: TGTGCCAGCAGCCCCTATCCCCAGGTAGGCGCCTACAATGAGCAGTTCTTC
CDR3 protein: CASSPYPQVGAYNEQFF
clone size: .
J gene: TRBJ2-1
D gene: .
V gene: TRBV11-3

CDR3 DNA: TGTGCCAGCAGTTTAGATCGCTTCGGGAGACAGACCCAGTACTTC
CDR3 protein: CASSLDRFGRQTQYF
clone size: .
J gene: TRBJ2-5
D gene: .
V gene: TRBV28

CDR3 DNA: TGTGCCAGCAGTTTGGGACTAGCGTACGACAATGAGCAGTTCTTC
CDR3 protein: CASSLGLAYDNEQFF
clone size: once
J gene: TRBJ2-1
D gene: TRBD2
V gene: TRBV6-5

CDR3 DNA: TGTGCCAGCAGCCCCCGGACTAGCCCGGGTGGGGGTGAGCAGTTCTTC
CDR3 protein: CASSPRTSPGGGEQFF
clone size: .
J gene: TRBJ2-1
D gene: TRBD2
V gene: TRBV13

CDR3 DNA: TGTGCCAGCAGCTTAGGGCTGTGGGGGGGTGCTGATGAGCAGTTCTTC
CDR3 protein: CASSLGLWGGADEQFF
clone size: .
J gene: TRBJ2-1
D gene: TRBD2
V gene: TRBV7-2

CDR3 DNA: TGTGCCAGCAGTTCCCCGACTAGCGGGACAAGGGACGAGCAGTACTTC
CDR3 protein: CASSSPTSGTRDEQYF
clone size: .
J gene: TRBJ2-7
D gene: TRBD2
V gene: TRBV28

CDR3 DNA: TGTGCCAGCTCACCGTCGCAACGGGTACGGGACACTGAAGCTTTCTTT
CDR3 protein: CASSPSQRVRDTEAFF
clone size: .
J gene: TRBJ1-1
D gene: .
V gene: TRBV18

CDR3 DNA: TGTGCCAGCAGCCAAGCCCTCCCCAGCACAGATACGCAGTATTTT
CDR3 protein: CASSQALPSTDTQYF
clone size: .
J gene: TRBJ2-3
D gene: .
V gene: TRBV3-1/TRBV3-2

CDR3 DNA: TGCGCCAGCACCCAGGGCTCCTACAATGAGCAGTTCTTC
CDR3 protein: CASTQGSYNEQFF
clone size: .
J gene: TRBJ2-1
D gene: .
V gene: TRBV5-1

CDR3 DNA: TGTGCCAGCAGCCCCCGCAGGGGTGCTTCGGGAAACACCATATATTTT
CDR3 protein: CASSPRRGASGNTIYF
clone size: .
J gene: TRBJ1-3
D gene: .
V gene: TRBV5-6

CDR3 DNA: TGTGCCAGCTCACCGCCCGGGACACGGTACGAGCAGTACTTC
CDR3 protein: CASSPPGTRYEQYF
clone size: .
J gene: TRBJ2-7
D gene: .
V gene: TRBV18

CDR3 DNA: TGTGCCTGGAGTGTAATAGCCTACGAGCAGTACTTC
CDR3 protein: CAWSVIAYEQYF
clone size: .
J gene: TRBJ2-7
D gene: .
V gene: TRBV30